The 14 T cell receptor beta chains below all came from one sample that was sequenced in a study of CD8 T cells in Susac syndrome. After extraction with the RNeasy kit, about 0.5 to 1 ug of the RNA was reverse transcribed using random hexamers. Using its own MiXCR run on the immunoSEQ multiplex PCR reads, TCRdb lists one record per CDR3 protein. In the table there are about 280,000 distinct CDR3 sequences, 70% to 90% of which are singletons. Sequencing used CD8+ T cells from PBMCs. These receptors all come from a human donor with multiple sclerosis.

V gene TRBV15 combines with J gene TRBJ2-7; D perhaps matches TRBD2 (6 bases). The germline V gene has CDR1 LNHNV and CDR2 YYDKDF (reference sequence). Between the trimmed V and J ends, which lost 1 base and 2 bases, there was a span of 12 bases. This CDR3 has 15 amino acids. The CDR3 sequence is CATSRGGETTYEQYF. DNA for the CDR3: TGTGCCACCAGCAGAGGGGGGGAGACAACCTACGAGCAGTACTTC.

This clonotype showed up just a few times. This sequence joins TRBV27 and TRBJ1-1, with D perhaps matching TRBD1 (6 bases). The V end was cut by 6 bases, the J end by 8 bases, with 10 bases between. The CDR3 is 11 residues long. CDR1 and CDR2 from the germline V gene are MNHEY and SMNVEV (reference sequence). CDR3 residues: CASSSTGEAFF. CDR3 in DNA: TGTGCCAGCAGCTCAACAGGGGAAGCTTTCTTT.

The chain couples TRBV10-2 to TRBJ2-7, with D maybe TRBD2 (6 bases). V gave up 6 bases and J gave up 0 bases, with 12 bases separating them. The germline V gene has CDR1 WSHSY and CDR2 SAAADI. The CDR3 consists of 14 residues. CDR3 in DNA: TGCGCCAGCAGGGGGGACTCAAGCTCCTACGAGCAGTACTTC. Its translation: CASRGDSSSYEQYF.

The rearrangement uses TRBV27 and TRBJ2-5; D is unresolved. V gave up 5 bases and J gave up 7 bases, with 14 bases separating them. CDR1 MNHEY and CDR2 SMNVEV come from the germline V gene (reference sequence). The CDR3 is 13 amino acids. In DNA form, the CDR3 reads TGTGCCAGCAGTCTCCGGAATGGTTGGACCCAGTACTTC. Translating it yields CASSLRNGWTQYF.

This chain uses TRBV15 with TRBJ2-3, with 10 bases identical to TRBD2. Losses at the gene ends were 4 bases for V and 4 bases for J; bases not matched to a gene: 2. Germline CDR1 is LNHNV and CDR2 is YYDKDF (reference sequence). The CDR3 covers 14 residues. DNA of the CDR3: TGTGCCACCAGCACTAGCGGGAGTTCAGATACGCAGTATTTT. This encodes CATSTSGSSDTQYF.

The chain recombines TRBV27 with TRBJ2-1; D call uncertain. Trimming removed 8 bases from V and 3 bases from J, with 14 bases in between. The V gene's germline CDR1 is MNHEY and CDR2 SMNVEV (reference sequence). This CDR3 has 14 amino acids. DNA for the CDR3: TGTGCCAGCTCCTTGCGAGAAAACTACAATGAGCAGTTCTTC. Translated, it gives CASSLRENYNEQFF.

The chain combines TRBV2 with TRBJ2-1; 12 positions match TRBD2. The V gene's germline CDR1 is SNHLY and CDR2 FYNNEI. The CDR3 loop spans 17 amino acids. J lost 1 base, V lost 8 bases, and 9 bases had no gene match. This CDR3 is CASSLTSGGISYNEQFF. DNA for the CDR3: TGTGCCAGCTCCCTGACTAGCGGGGGAATTTCCTACAATGAGCAGTTCTTC.

The CDR3 here is CASSQEGETQYF. CDR3 in DNA: TGCGCCAGCAGCCAAGAGGGAGAGACCCAGTACTTC. This chain connects TRBV4-1 to TRBJ2-5; D is unclear. The CDR3 loop spans 12 amino acids. The germline V and J ends were trimmed by 0 bases and 4 bases, with 3 bases remaining between them. Germline CDR1 and CDR2: MGHRA and YSYEKL.

The V call is TRBV27, the J call TRBJ2-3; 8 positions agree with TRBD2. The germline V gene has CDR1 MNHEY and CDR2 SMNVEV (reference sequence). This CDR3 comprises 15 residues. V gave up 6 bases and J gave up 5 bases; unmatched junction bases: 10. DNA for the CDR3: TGTGCCAGCAGCCGATCCAGCGGGAGTGGAGATACGCAGTATTTT. Translated: CASSRSSGSGDTQYF.

This clonotype has a single count. The rearrangement links TRBV2 to TRBJ2-1; TRBD2 agrees at 7 bases. The CDR3 spans 15 residues. Germline loops: CDR1 SNHLY, CDR2 FYNNEI. Germline trimming cut 3 bases from V and 9 bases from J; bases unmatched to any gene: 11. CDR3 coding DNA: TGTGCCAGCAGTGAGACGCGGGAGAGGTTTATTGAGCAGTTCTTC. Translating gives CASSETRERFIEQFF.

This clonotype showed up just a few times. The chain couples TRBV21-1 to TRBJ2-7; whether TRBD1, the table's D call, matches the DNA was not checked. TRBV21-1 is a recognized pseudogene. The length of the CDR3 is 15 residues. The CDR3 sequence is CASSKEARGLNEQYF. The DNA of the CDR3 is TGTGCCAGCAGCAAAGAAGCCAGGGGGCTAAACGAGCAGTACTTC.

This clonotype appeared once. This chain connects TRBV27 to TRBJ2-7; D may be TRBD2 (6 bases). The length of the CDR3 is 13 residues. V gave up 4 bases and J gave up 4 bases, with 11 bases separating them. Germline V gene sequence: CDR1 MNHEY, CDR2 SMNVEV (reference sequence). In DNA, the CDR3 is TGTGCCAGCAGTTCGTACGGGGGTTACGAGCAGTACTTC. The encoded protein is CASSSYGGYEQYF.

The V call is TRBV11-2, the J call TRBJ2-7; D remains ambiguous. Deletions cut 0 bases from V and 7 bases from J, with 7 bases between. The CDR3 is made up of 12 amino acids. The germline gives CDR1 SGHAT, CDR2 FQNNGV. CDR3 sequence reads: CASSLDRWEQYF. Written as DNA, the CDR3 is TGTGCCAGCAGCTTAGATCGGTGGGAGCAGTACTTC.

J is TRBJ2-1 and V is TRBV16, with D perhaps matching TRBD1 (6 bases). The V end lost 2 bases, the J end lost 16 bases, and 12 bases lay between the germline ends. In germline, CDR1 is KGHSY, CDR2 FQNENV. The CDR3 sequence is 11 residues long. Written as DNA, the CDR3 is TGTGCCAGCAGCCAAACAGGGTCGTTATTCTTC. Residues: CASSQTGSLFF. Full variable domain (missing parts from reference TRBV16 and TRBJ2-1): GEEVAQTPKHLVRGEGQKAKLYCAPIKGHSYVFWYQQVLKNEFKFLISFQNENVFDETGMPKERFSAKCLPNSPCSLEIQATKLEDSAVYFCASSQTGSLFFGPGTRLTVL.